This T cell receptor (beta chain) was found in a study of blood T cells in healthy people across ages. General observations from the study: Aged donors had fewer naive CD4+ cells and lower diversity than long-lived donors.

A second about 7 to 11 cycle PCR used barcoded and J-beta primers. TCRdb passed the 5' RACE reads through MiXCR, listing each CDR3 protein once. The data show approximately 1,700,000 distinct CDR3 sequences, roughly two fifths seen once. This clonotype was found a few times. Its specificity is unknown. The study drew donors from healthy Caucasian individuals in Russia aged roughly 6 to 90. V was shortened by 1 base and J by 2 bases, with 15 bases between the two germline ends. CDR3 size: 18 residues. Germline-derived CDR1 and CDR2 are SGHTA and FQGNSA. Sequencing was done on a sample of blood. The clonotype originates from a human donor in good health. The chain recombines TRBV7-2 with TRBJ1-6; no clear D gene. The CDR3 spells CASSLGTAILPYNSPLHF. CDR3 nucleotides: TGTGCCAGCAGCTTAGGGACGGCCATTCTACCCTATAATTCACCCCTCCACTTT.